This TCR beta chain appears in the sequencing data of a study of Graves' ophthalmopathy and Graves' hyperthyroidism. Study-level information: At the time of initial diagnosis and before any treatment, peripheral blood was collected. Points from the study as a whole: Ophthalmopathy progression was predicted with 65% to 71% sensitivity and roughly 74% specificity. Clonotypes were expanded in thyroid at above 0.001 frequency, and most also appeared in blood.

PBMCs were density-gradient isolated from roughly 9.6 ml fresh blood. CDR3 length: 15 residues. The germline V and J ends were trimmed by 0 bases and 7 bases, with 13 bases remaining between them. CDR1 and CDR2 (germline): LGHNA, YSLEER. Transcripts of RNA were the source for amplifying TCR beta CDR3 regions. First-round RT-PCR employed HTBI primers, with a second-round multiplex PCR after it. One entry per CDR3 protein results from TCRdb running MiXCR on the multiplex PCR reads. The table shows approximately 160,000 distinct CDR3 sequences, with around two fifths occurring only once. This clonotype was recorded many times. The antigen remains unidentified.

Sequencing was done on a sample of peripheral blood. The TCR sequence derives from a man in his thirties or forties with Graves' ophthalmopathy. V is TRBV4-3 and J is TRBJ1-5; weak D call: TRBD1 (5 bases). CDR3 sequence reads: CASSQDQTWGQPQHF. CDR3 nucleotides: TGCGCCAGCAGCCAAGATCAAACCTGGGGGCAGCCCCAGCATTTT.